These 29 T cell receptor beta chains share one sample of origin, sequenced in a study of blood T cell repertoires in COVID-19. Generated by immunoSEQ multiplex PCR, the TCRdb table keeps only in-frame clones and is missing some. The sample has about 330,000 clones; over 80% are singletons. Sample: PBMCs or T cells enriched from blood (not recorded which). These receptors all come from a man younger than 40 who had recovered from COVID-19.

V is TRBV7-9 and J is TRBJ2-7, with D maybe TRBD2 (5 bases). The CDR3 runs 14 residues. Between the trimmed V and J ends, which lost 1 base and 1 base, there was a span of 8 bases. CDR1 SEHNR and CDR2 FQNEAQ come from the germline V gene (reference sequence). CDR3 loop: CASSLDGVSYEQYF. The CDR3 DNA reads TGTGCCAGCAGCTTAGACGGGGTATCCTACGAGCAGTACTTC. The variable domain in full, completed from reference TRBV7-9 and TRBJ2-7, reads DTGVSQNPRHKITKRGQNVTFRCDPISEHNRLYWYRQTLGQGPEFLTYFQNEAQLEKSRLLSDRFSAERPKGSFSTLEIQRTEQGDSAMYLCASSLDGVSYEQYFGPGTRLTVT.

The rearrangement joins TRBV24-1 to TRBJ2-2; 10 nucleotides agree with TRBD1. This CDR3 is 16 amino acids long. The ends lost 0 bases at V and 6 bases at J; junction bases unmatched: 3. Germline V gene lookup returns CDR1 KGHDR and CDR2 SFDVKD. CDR3 protein: CATSDLDRGRPGELFF. DNA of the CDR3: TGTGCCACCAGTGATTTGGACAGGGGGCGCCCCGGGGAGCTGTTTTTT.

This sequence joins TRBV6-6 and TRBJ1-6, with TRBD1 matching over 7 bases. The CDR3 has 16 residues. V gave up 2 bases and J gave up 1 base; unmatched junction bases: 2. Germline V gene sequence: CDR1 MNHNY, CDR2 SVGAGI (reference sequence). The CDR3 sequence: CASSYEGASYNSPLHF. CDR3 DNA sequence: TGTGCCAGCAGTTACGAGGGGGCGTCCTATAATTCACCCCTCCACTTT.

The chain has TRBV6-5 and TRBJ1-2; no reliable D call. The CDR3 contains 13 residues. Trimming pared 4 bases from V and 5 bases from J, leaving 11 bases between. CDR1 is MNHEY and CDR2 is SVGAGI in the germline V gene. The DNA for the CDR3 is TGTGCCAGCAGTTCCCTCAGCGATTATGGCTACACCTTC. Encoded protein: CASSSLSDYGYTF.

The chain couples TRBV10-2 to TRBJ2-1, with TRBD2 matching over 13 bases. V lost 4 bases, J lost 5 bases, and 11 bases stayed unmatched. Germline values: CDR1 WSHSY, CDR2 SAAADI. The CDR3 totals 18 residues. CDR3 sequence reads: CASSGWTSGGTIDNEQFF. The CDR3 DNA follows: TGCGCCAGCAGTGGATGGACTAGCGGGGGAACCATCGACAATGAGCAGTTCTTC.

Many counts were recorded for this clone. This chain links TRBV14 with TRBJ2-7, with a weak D call TRBD2 (5 bases). CDR3 size: 11 residues. The V end lost 1 base, the J end lost 7 bases, and 5 bases lay between the germline ends. Germline CDR1 SGHDN, CDR2 FVKESK. CDR3 sequence reads: CASSQGGEQYF. The DNA of the CDR3 is TGTGCCAGCAGCCAAGGCGGGGAGCAGTACTTC.

The chain uses TRBV3-1 (or the pseudogene TRBV3-2) and TRBJ1-5; no definite D call. CDR3 size: 17 residues. V was pared by 0 bases and J by 2 bases, with 14 bases between. Germline values: CDR1 LGHDT, CDR2 YNNKEL (reference sequence). The chain's CDR3 is CASSQDAAAKGNQPQHF. The CDR3 nucleotides read TGTGCCAGCAGCCAAGACGCGGCAGCCAAGGGCAATCAGCCCCAGCATTTT.

This chain connects TRBV19 to TRBJ1-2; 9 nucleotides align to TRBD1. J gave up 6 bases and V 6 bases, and 17 bases lay outside the gene matches. This CDR3 comprises 17 residues. The germline CDR1 and CDR2 sequences are LNHDA and SQIVND (reference sequence). The DNA of the CDR3 is TGTGCCAGTAGACTTCCGGGACAGGGCAAGAGTCTGGATGGCTACACCTTC. Protein sequence: CASRLPGQGKSLDGYTF.

The chain combines TRBV4-2 with TRBJ2-1; 9 bases agree with TRBD1. In germline, CDR1 is LGHNA, CDR2 YNFKEQ. Trimming removed 3 bases from V and 8 bases from J; junction bases left unmatched: 8. CDR3 length equals 15 residues. This CDR3 is CASSHNTGTGHEQFF. As DNA, the CDR3 is TGTGCCAGCAGCCATAATACCGGGACAGGGCATGAGCAGTTCTTC.

This chain uses TRBV11-3 with TRBJ2-1, with a possible D match to TRBD2 (6 bases). Trimming removed 1 base at V and 9 bases at J, with 19 bases between. This CDR3 is built from 16 residues. Germline-derived CDR1 and CDR2 are SGHNT and YENEEA. CDR3: CASSLGRGALTTEQFF. CDR3 in DNA: TGTGCCAGCAGCTTAGGCCGCGGGGCTCTTACTACTGAGCAGTTCTTC.

The chain employs TRBV7-8 and TRBJ2-2, with D tentatively TRBD2 (5 bases). V was pared by 4 bases and J by 4 bases, with 13 bases between. CDR1 is SGHVS, CDR2 FQNEAQ, per germline. The CDR3 sequence is 15 residues long. The CDR3 bases are TGTGCCAGCAGCTCTCCGAGTCGGGGCACCGGGGAGCTGTTTTTT. This sequence encodes CASSSPSRGTGELFF.

In its sample, this clone was seen a few times. The chain carries TRBV27 and TRBJ2-5; D uncertain. The CDR3 is made up of 15 amino acids. V lost 6 bases and J lost 3, with 17 bases in between. The germline gives CDR1 MNHEY, CDR2 SMNVEV (reference sequence). The CDR3 bases are TGTGCCAGCAGCCCCTTCGGCAGGCTAAAAGAGACCCAGTACTTC. Protein: CASSPFGRLKETQYF.

With respect to this clone: The sample has other DNA sequences that encode this CDR3 too. This chain uses TRBV7-2 with TRBJ2-1; no firm D call. The V end lost 2 bases, the J end lost 0 bases, and 5 bases lay between the germline ends. This CDR3 has 14 residues. CDR1 SGHTA and CDR2 FQGNSA come from the germline V gene. CDR3 region: CASSLPGSYNEQFF. CDR3 DNA: TGTGCCAGCAGCTTACCAGGCTCCTACAATGAGCAGTTCTTC. The complete variable domain, with remaining parts taken from reference TRBV7-2 and TRBJ2-1, reads GAGVSQSPSNKVTEKGKDVELRCDPISGHTALYWYRQSLGQGLEFLIYFQGNSAPDKSGLPSDRFSAERTGGSVSTLTIQRTQQEDSAVYLCASSLPGSYNEQFFGPGTRLTVL.

This clone has just one count. This chain joins TRBV10-3 and TRBJ2-5; TRBD2 matches 8 bases. The junction had 6 bases not matched to a gene; V was cut back by 4 bases and J by 2 bases. CDR3 length: 15 residues. Germline V gene data show CDR1 as ENHRY and CDR2 as SYGVKD. The CDR3 coding sequence is TGTGCCATCAGTGCGAGCGGGGGACTACAAGAGACCCAGTACTTC. Its translation is CAISASGGLQETQYF.

This chain joins TRBV9 and TRBJ1-5, with a weak D call TRBD1 (5 bases). The CDR3 has 12 residues. Trimming removed 3 bases at V and 9 bases at J, with 10 bases between. The germline V gene encodes CDR1 SGDLS and CDR2 YYNGEE. The CDR3 DNA sequence: TGTGCCAGCAGCGCATCGGGGGGGCCCCAGCATTTT. Amino acids: CASSASGGPQHF.

The V gene is TRBV12-3 or TRBV12-4, the J gene TRBJ2-7; D gene ambiguous. The CDR3 covers 11 residues. V lost 3 bases, J lost 5 bases, and 5 bases lay in between. CDR3 sequence: CASSFGNEQYF. The DNA for the CDR3 is TGTGCCAGCAGTTTCGGTAACGAGCAGTACTTC.

This clone was counted once. The V and J genes are TRBV20-1 and TRBJ1-5, with no clear D. The CDR3 has 11 amino acids. V lost 1 base and J lost 5, with 3 bases in between. Germline V gene data show CDR1 as DFQATT and CDR2 as SNEGSKA (reference sequence). The DNA for the CDR3 is TGCAGTGCTAGAGCTGATCAGCCCCAGCATTTT. Translated, it gives CSARADQPQHF.

The V gene is TRBV7-8, the J gene TRBJ1-4; 8 bases are a match to TRBD1. The CDR3 covers 14 residues. V dropped 5 bases and J dropped 5; count of bases not matched to a gene: 4. Germline values: CDR1 SGHVS, CDR2 FQNEAQ. CDR3 sequence reads: CASSIGQGNEKLFF. The CDR3 DNA sequence: TGTGCCAGCAGCATCGGACAGGGCAATGAAAAACTGTTTTTT.

The chain uses TRBV6-5 and TRBJ1-2; 10 bases are shared with TRBD1. The germline V gene encodes CDR1 MNHEY and CDR2 SVGAGI. The V gene end was trimmed by 8 bases and the J gene end by 3 bases; junction bases not matched to a gene: 6. The CDR3 runs 14 residues. CDR3 sequence: CASSGTGEDYGYTF. The CDR3 DNA is TGTGCCAGCTCGGGGACAGGGGAGGACTATGGCTACACCTTC.

The chain employs TRBV9 and TRBJ1-1; D is perhaps TRBD1 (6 bases). CDR3 length equals 16 residues. The V gene's germline CDR1 is SGDLS and CDR2 YYNGEE. V lost 0 bases and J lost 1, with 13 bases in between. This chain's CDR3 is CASSVAGDGTNTEAFF. For the CDR3, the DNA is TGTGCCAGCAGCGTAGCAGGGGACGGGACGAACACTGAAGCTTTCTTT.

The rearrangement joins TRBV7-9 to TRBJ2-3; D possibly corresponds to TRBD1 (6 bases). V was pared by 5 bases and J by 2 bases, with 17 bases between. There are 16 residues in the CDR3. The germline gives CDR1 SEHNR, CDR2 FQNEAQ (reference sequence). The DNA of the CDR3 is TGTGCCAGCAGCCCCGGGACATTAAGTTTCACAGATACGCAGTATTTT. The encoded protein is CASSPGTLSFTDTQYF.

The chain couples TRBV11-2 to TRBJ2-7; 7 positions agree with TRBD1. There are 15 residues in the CDR3. V dropped 0 bases and J dropped 8; count of bases not matched to a gene: 10. Germline V CDR1 and CDR2: SGHAT, FQNNGV. Here the CDR3 reads CASSLDRLTGAKQYF. The CDR3 bases are TGTGCCAGCAGCTTAGATCGTCTTACAGGGGCTAAGCAGTACTTC.

The chain couples TRBV7-2 to TRBJ2-1, with D uncertain. V was clipped by 2 bases and J by 4 bases, with 9 bases between them. The CDR3 is 14 residues long. From germline, CDR1 is SGHTA and CDR2 FQGNSA. The CDR3 region has the DNA TGTGCCAGCAGCTTATTATCCGGGTACAATGAGCAGTTCTTC. Amino acid sequence: CASSLLSGYNEQFF.

This sequence joins TRBV5-8 and TRBJ2-2; 9 positions agree with TRBD1. Looked up from germline, CDR1 is SGHTS and CDR2 is YDEGEE. The V and J ends lost 4 bases and 5 bases, in that order; junction bases with no gene match: 6. This CDR3 contains 15 residues. The CDR3 nucleotides read TGTGCCAGCAGCAAGGACAGGGGAGTGACCGGGGAGCTGTTTTTT. It is translated as CASSKDRGVTGELFF. The full variable domain, with the rest looked up from reference TRBV5-8 and TRBJ2-2, is EAGVTQSPTHLIKTRGQQATLRCSPISGHTSVYWYQQALGLGLQFLLWYDEGEERNRGNFPPRFSGRQFPNYSSELNVNALELEDSALYLCASSKDRGVTGELFFGEGSRLTVL.

The chain links TRBV6-4 to TRBJ1-5; 12 nucleotides line up with TRBD1. The CDR3 spans 16 residues. From germline, CDR1 is MRHNA and CDR2 SNTAGT. The CDR3 DNA follows: TGTTCCCCAACCGGGACAGGGGGCACGGGGAATCAGCCCCAGCATTTT. Translated: CSPTGTGGTGNQPQHF.

This clone occurred once. The chain uses TRBV7-9 and TRBJ1-1, with D unclear. With 5 bases removed from V and 1 base from J, the gap between germline ends came to 11 bases. CDR3 length equals 14 residues. Germline assignment: CDR1 SEHNR and CDR2 FQNEAQ (reference sequence). CDR3 nucleotide sequence: TGTGCCAGCAGCCCCGGGATGGGGAACACTGAAGCTTTCTTT. Residues: CASSPGMGNTEAFF.

The V and J genes are TRBV28 and TRBJ1-5, with D possibly matching TRBD1 (6 bases). V was shortened by 5 bases and J by 0 bases, with 26 bases between the two germline ends. Germline V CDR1 and CDR2: MDHEN, SYDVKM. The CDR3 sequence is 20 residues long. The CDR3 DNA reads TGTGCCAGCAGTCCAACTACCGGGACATCCTATATCTATAGCAATCAGCCCCAGCATTTT. Translated: CASSPTTGTSYIYSNQPQHF.

This chain links TRBV20-1 with TRBJ1-4; D is possibly TRBD1 (5 bases). Trimming shortened V by 3 bases and J by 13 bases, and 12 bases separated the two germline ends. Germline V gives CDR1 DFQATT, CDR2 SNEGSKA (reference sequence). The CDR3 loop spans 11 amino acids. The CDR3 sequence: CSARVQAGLFF. The CDR3 DNA follows: TGCAGTGCTAGGGTACAGGCCGGACTGTTTTTT.

This sequence joins TRBV3-1 (or the pseudogene TRBV3-2) and TRBJ1-3; 7 bases align to TRBD1. Losses at the gene ends were 4 bases for V and 3 bases for J; bases not matched to a gene: 12. This CDR3 spans 17 amino acids. The germline gives CDR1 LGHDT, CDR2 YNNKEL (reference sequence). CDR3 sequence: CASSPLSEGAGGNTIYF. CDR3 nucleotide sequence: TGTGCCAGCAGCCCCCTCTCCGAGGGGGCCGGTGGAAACACCATATATTTT.